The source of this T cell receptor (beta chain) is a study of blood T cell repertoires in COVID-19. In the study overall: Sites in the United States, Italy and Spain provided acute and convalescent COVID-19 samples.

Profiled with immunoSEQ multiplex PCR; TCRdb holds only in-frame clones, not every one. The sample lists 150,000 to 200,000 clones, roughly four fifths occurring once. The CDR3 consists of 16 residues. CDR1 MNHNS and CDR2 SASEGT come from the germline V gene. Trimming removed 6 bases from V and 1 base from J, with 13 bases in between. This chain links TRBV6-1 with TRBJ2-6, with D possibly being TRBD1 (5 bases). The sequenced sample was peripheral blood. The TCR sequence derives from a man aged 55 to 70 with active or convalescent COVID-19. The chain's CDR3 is CASSEIQGSGANVLTF. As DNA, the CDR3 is TGTGCCAGCAGCGAAATCCAGGGATCTGGGGCCAACGTCCTGACTTTC.